These 27 T cell receptor beta chains share one sample of origin, sequenced in a study of CD8+CD57+ T cells in acquired aplastic anemia. Genomic DNA constituted the template upon which TCR beta VDJ and CDR3 profiling was performed. TCRdb reanalysed the reads using MiXCR and keeps one entry per CDR3 protein. The sample has about 140,000 distinct CDR3 sequences; around two fifths are singletons. The sample consisted of sorted CD4+, CD8+, or CD8+CD57+ T cells (not recorded which) from PBMCs. The receptor set was obtained from a human donor in good health, serving as a control.

The V call is TRBV19, the J call TRBJ1-2, with unresolved D. Germline V gives CDR1 LNHDA, CDR2 SQIVND (reference sequence). Deletions cut 6 bases from V and 8 bases from J, with 13 bases between. This CDR3 has 12 amino acids. The CDR3 DNA reads TGTGCCAGTAGAATCGGAGATGGCGGCTACACCTTC. The encoded protein is CASRIGDGGYTF. Combining the CDR3 with reference TRBV19 and TRBJ1-2 gives the whole variable domain DGGITQSPKYLFRKEGQNVTLSCEQNLNHDAMYWYRQDPGQGLRLIYYSQIVNDFQKGDIAEGYSVSREKKESFPLTVTSAQKNPTAFYLCASRIGDGGYTFGSGTRLTVV.

As concerns this clonotype: A read error is possible here, since a much larger clone lies one base away. The chain employs TRBV6-5 and TRBJ2-7; 7 bases are shared with TRBD1. V dropped 1 base and J dropped 2; count of bases not matched to a gene: 5. The CDR3 is made up of 15 amino acids. From germline, CDR1 is MNHEY and CDR2 SVGAGI. The CDR3 DNA is TGTGCCAGCAGTTACTATTCGCAGGGGGCCTACGAGCAGTACTTC. This translates into CASSYYSQGAYEQYF.

This clonotype appeared a single time. This chain joins TRBV19 and TRBJ1-6; D unresolved. The CDR3 has 15 amino acids. Germline loops: CDR1 LNHDA, CDR2 SQIVND (reference sequence). V lost 2 bases and J lost 7, with 12 bases in between. DNA for the CDR3: TGTGCCAGTAGTATAAGACCAGCCTCGAATTCACCCCTCCACTTT. It is translated as CASSIRPASNSPLHF.

In the case of this clonotype: One end of the junction does not line up with germline, which may come from a read error. The chain couples TRBV18 to TRBJ2-7; 7 nucleotides agree with TRBD1. The germline V gene has CDR1 KGHSH and CDR2 LQKENI. The CDR3 covers 13 residues. This CDR3 is CASSPPGGYGQYF. The CDR3 DNA reads as TGTGCCAGCTCACCACCAGGGGGCTACGGGCAGTACTTC.

This clonotype was counted a single time. This sequence joins TRBV11-3 and TRBJ2-7, with a weak D call TRBD1 (5 bases). Between the trimmed V and J ends, which lost 4 bases and 6 bases, there was a span of 13 bases. The CDR3 has 13 residues. Germline loops: CDR1 SGHNT, CDR2 YENEEA. The DNA of the CDR3 is TGTGCCAGCAGCTCTACAGGTTGGTTCGAGCAGTACTTC. Translation gives CASSSTGWFEQYF.

The sample holds a few counts of this clonotype. The junction and the germline gene differ at one end; a read error may be behind it. The chain joins TRBV24-1 to TRBJ2-3; unclear D gene. The CDR3 runs to 13 residues. Germline V gives CDR1 KGHDR, CDR2 SFDVKD. The CDR3 DNA reads TGTGCCACCAGTAATTTCCTTTCACGGGTGCAGTATTTT. It yields the protein CATSNFLSRVQYF.

With respect to this clonotype: An end of the junction differs from the germline gene, which may be a read error. V and J are TRBV20-1 and TRBJ2-7; TRBD1 might be the D (6 bases). The germline gives CDR1 DFQATT, CDR2 SNEGSKA (reference sequence). The CDR3 has 15 residues. The DNA for the CDR3 is TGCAGTGCTCCACTAGGCAGGGGAGTGTCCTGCGAGCAGTACTTC. Its translation: CSAPLGRGVSCEQYF.

This clonotype was recorded many times. This chain joins TRBV7-2 and TRBJ2-3; D might be TRBD1 (6 bases). The ends were cut back, 5 bases at V and 6 bases at J, with 18 bases in the middle. Germline CDR1 is SGHTA and CDR2 is FQGNSA. This CDR3 is built from 15 residues. CDR3 sequence: CASSLIQGAADTQYF. The CDR3, as DNA: TGTGCCAGCAGCCTAATACAGGGTGCCGCTGATACGCAGTATTTT.

This clonotype was counted ten times or more. The V and J genes are TRBV10-1 and TRBJ2-5, with D perhaps TRBD2 (5 bases). From germline, CDR1 is WNHNN and CDR2 SYGVQD (reference sequence). The CDR3 has 13 residues. Trimming removed 3 bases at V and 5 bases at J, with 10 bases between. The CDR3 is CASSEKADETQYF. CDR3 sequence (DNA): TGCGCCAGCAGTGAAAAAGCGGACGAGACCCAGTACTTC.

The gene calls are TRBV28 and TRBJ1-4, with 7 bases matching TRBD1. Germline values: CDR1 MDHEN, CDR2 SYDVKM. The CDR3 covers 14 residues. The J segment lost 7 bases and the V segment lost 2 bases, leaving 4 bases of the junction unmatched. The CDR3: CASSLGQEIEKLFF. Written as DNA, the CDR3 is TGTGCCAGCAGTTTAGGACAGGAGATTGAAAAACTGTTTTTT.

This clonotype appeared once. The germline gene is not matched at one end of the junction; a read error may be the cause. The chain combines TRBV27 with TRBJ1-2, with TRBD1 identical over 9 bases. Germline V CDR1 and CDR2: MNHEY, SMNVEV (reference sequence). CDR3 size: 15 residues. In DNA, the CDR3 is TGTGCCAGCAGTTTAGTTAACAGGGGGCTCTATGGCTACGCCTTC. It is translated as CASSLVNRGLYGYAF.

Points on this clonotype: At one end, the junction sequence differs from germline, possibly due to a read error. The gene calls are TRBV10-3 and TRBJ2-6, with D perhaps assigned TRBD1 or TRBD2 (5 bases each). The CDR3 loop spans 12 amino acids. From germline, CDR1 is ENHRY and CDR2 SYGVKD. The CDR3, as DNA: TGTGCCATCAGCTCTGGGGGCAACGTCCTGACTTTC. It is translated as CAISSGGNVLTF.

This chain joins TRBV19 and TRBJ1-4; possible D gene TRBD1, 6 bases. Per germline, CDR1 LNHDA and CDR2 SQIVND (reference sequence). The CDR3 has 13 amino acids. V was pared by 8 bases and J by 8 bases, with 15 bases between. The CDR3 spells CASGQTQGEKLFF. CDR3 sequence (DNA): TGTGCCAGTGGACAGACGCAAGGCGAAAAACTGTTTTTT. The full variable domain, with the rest looked up from reference TRBV19 and TRBJ1-4, is DGGITQSPKYLFRKEGQNVTLSCEQNLNHDAMYWYRQDPGQGLRLIYYSQIVNDFQKGDIAEGYSVSREKKESFPLTVTSAQKNPTAFYLCASGQTQGEKLFFGSGTQLSVL.

This clonotype was observed at least ten times. This chain links TRBV6-1 with TRBJ2-5; 7 bases line up with TRBD2. The CDR3 consists of 13 residues. The germline gives CDR1 MNHNS, CDR2 SASEGT. Losses at the gene ends were 9 bases for V and 2 bases for J; bases not matched to a gene: 6. The CDR3 protein is CASTSGKQETQYF. DNA for the CDR3: TGTGCCAGTACAAGCGGGAAGCAAGAGACCCAGTACTTC.

The chain uses TRBV24-1 and TRBJ2-2, with 7 bases that match TRBD1. CDR1 KGHDR and CDR2 SFDVKD come from the germline V gene. The CDR3 is 14 residues long. V shed 4 bases, J shed 4 bases, and the junction held 2 bases outside the gene matches. DNA of the CDR3: TGTGCCACCAGTGAGGGGACAGCCACCGGGGAGCTGTTTTTT. Translating gives CATSEGTATGELFF.

Notes on this clonotype: This may be a read error: a much more frequent sequence differs by one nucleotide. V is TRBV4-1 and J is TRBJ1-2, with D possibly being TRBD1 (5 bases). This CDR3 region has 13 residues. Germline CDR1 MGHRA, CDR2 YSYEKL. V lost 0 bases to trimming and J lost 12 bases, with 14 bases between them. CDR3 region: CASSQDGFRGHTF. CDR3 nucleotide sequence: TGCGCCAGCAGCCAAGATGGTTTTAGGGGCCACACCTTC.

Worth noting for this clonotype: A much larger clone differs from this one at a single base, so this may be a read error. The chain recombines TRBV2 with TRBJ1-3, with D unresolved. Germline V lookup: CDR1 SNHLY, CDR2 FYNNEI. The CDR3 is made up of 14 amino acids. Trimming stripped 5 bases from V and 0 bases from J, with 8 bases between. The chain's CDR3 is CASSLLCSGNTIYF. CDR3 sequence (DNA): TGTGCCAGCAGTTTACTTTGCTCTGGAAACACCATATATTTT.

This clonotype appeared many times. The V call is TRBV20-1, the J call TRBJ2-3; 8 nucleotides match TRBD1. With 0 bases clipped from V and 5 bases from J, the junction kept 7 bases outside the gene matches. The CDR3 contains 15 residues. CDR1 is DFQATT, CDR2 SNEGSKA, per germline (reference sequence). CDR3 amino acids: CSARDNWTGRDTQYF. The CDR3 DNA reads TGCAGTGCTAGAGATAATTGGACAGGGCGAGATACGCAGTATTTT.

This clonotype is a singleton in its sample. The junction shows a germline mismatch at one end, possibly a read error. The V call is TRBV6-5, the J call TRBJ1-5; 10 bases are a match to TRBD1. The CDR3 is 16 residues long. Per germline, CDR1 MNHEY and CDR2 SVGAGI. The CDR3 DNA sequence: TGTGCCAGCAGTTCCGCCGGGACAGGGGTTAATCAGCTCCAGCATTTT. Translating it yields CASSSAGTGVNQLQHF.

This clonotype was seen a handful of times. The CDR3 region is CASSPQTGGLEKLFF. CDR3 nucleotides: TGTGCCAGCAGTCCACAGACAGGGGGGTTAGAAAAACTGTTTTTT. V and J are TRBV6-1 and TRBJ1-4, with 9 bases that match TRBD1. Germline CDR1 MNHNS, CDR2 SASEGT. The length of the CDR3 is 15 residues. V dropped 5 bases and J dropped 8; count of bases not matched to a gene: 9.

This clonotype came up many times. The chain recombines TRBV20-1 with TRBJ2-5; 9 bases are shared with TRBD2. Per germline, CDR1 DFQATT and CDR2 SNEGSKA (reference sequence). After removal of 4 bases from V and 3 bases from J, the junction contained 9 bases not matched to a gene. This CDR3 contains 15 residues. CDR3 residues: CSATVHSGSEETQYF. The CDR3 DNA follows: TGCAGTGCTACTGTACATAGCGGGAGTGAAGAGACCCAGTACTTC.

This clonotype came up many times. The chain joins TRBV2 to TRBJ2-1; 7 bases are shared with TRBD1. The junction had 4 bases not matched to a gene; V was cut back by 8 bases and J by 0 bases. The CDR3 loop spans 14 amino acids. Germline CDR1 is SNHLY and CDR2 is FYNNEI. CDR3: CASRGDSSYNEQFF. Written as DNA, the CDR3 is TGTGCCAGCCGAGGGGACAGCTCCTACAATGAGCAGTTCTTC.

This clonotype was detected a few times. CDR3 region: CASSFDSDTGELFF. The CDR3, as DNA: TGTGCCAGCAGCTTTGACAGCGACACCGGGGAGCTGTTTTTT. The chain has TRBV5-4 and TRBJ2-2, with a possible D match to TRBD1 (5 bases). V was clipped by 2 bases and J by 3 bases, with 8 bases between them. This CDR3 spans 14 amino acids. The V gene's germline CDR1 is SGHNT and CDR2 YYREEE (reference sequence).

With regard to this clonotype: This clone may be a read error of a much larger clone one base away. The chain links TRBV24-1 to TRBJ2-1; 8 bases are shared with TRBD2. The V gene's germline CDR1 is KGHDR and CDR2 SFDVKD. This CDR3 spans 16 amino acids. Here the CDR3 DNA reads TGTGCCACCAGTGATCCGGCGGGAGGCTCCTACAATGAGCAGTCCTTC. It codes for CATSDPAGGSYNEQSF.

This clonotype showed up many times. This CDR3 reads CASTQGDRTEAFF. The CDR3 DNA reads TGTGCCAGCACTCAGGGGGATCGAACTGAAGCTTTCTTT. The rearrangement links TRBV12-3 or TRBV12-4 to TRBJ1-1; 7 positions agree with TRBD1. After removal of 7 bases from V and 5 bases from J, the junction contained 7 bases not matched to a gene. The CDR3 sequence is 13 residues long.

This clonotype showed up just a few times. J is TRBJ2-1 and V is TRBV12-3 or TRBV12-4; 11 bases map to TRBD2. The CDR3 has 14 amino acids. The trim removed 11 bases at V and 6 bases at J, leaving 9 bases unmatched. The CDR3 coding sequence is TGTGCCGGAGCTTCTAGCGGGAGGAGCAATGAGCAGTTCTTC. This encodes CAGASSGRSNEQFF.

This clonotype was detected ten times or more. The rearrangement uses TRBV20-1 and TRBJ2-1; 10 bases agree with TRBD2. Germline CDR1 DFQATT, CDR2 SNEGSKA (reference sequence). The length of the CDR3 is 16 residues. The junction had 9 bases not matched to a gene; V was cut back by 4 bases and J by 3 bases. This chain's CDR3 is CSAKNLAGDDYNEQFF. The CDR3 DNA follows: TGCAGTGCTAAAAACCTAGCGGGAGACGACTACAATGAGCAGTTCTTC.